This T cell receptor (beta chain) was captured in a study of CD8 T cells in ankylosing spondylitis. Trimming removed 3 bases from V and 7 bases from J; junction bases left unmatched: 7. The CDR3 totals 14 residues. The germline V gene encodes CDR1 SGHDN and CDR2 FVKESK. As concerns this clonotype: Its antigen is unknown.

Broader study findings: It appeared that ankylosing spondylitis blood was characterized by a TCR beta motif of roughly 8 highly homologous variants. Reports say disease-linked clones showed up significantly more in matched ankylosing spondylitis synovial fluid. Prior literature has documented some motif variants in synovial fluid and blood from reactive arthritis.

Using its own MiXCR run on the 5' RACE reads, TCRdb lists one record per CDR3 protein. The sample includes 100,000 to 150,000 distinct CDR3 sequences, about an eighth of them seen just once. The sample taken for sequencing was blood, either unsorted or a sorted T cell fraction (not recorded which). The chain couples TRBV14 to TRBJ2-5; 8 bases line up with TRBD1. The source of this sequence is a female donor with ankylosing spondylitis or in good health (not recorded which). The CDR3 region is CASSQRTGGMTQYF. The CDR3 DNA reads TGTGCCAGCAGCCAGCGAACAGGGGGGATGACCCAGTACTTC.